A selection of T cell receptor beta chains follows, all from one sample in a study of T cell responses to AZD1222 COVID-19 vaccine. The data were produced by immunoSEQ multiplex PCR, yet TCRdb's version contains in-frame clones alone and is incomplete. The sample consists of 100,000 to 130,000 clones, roughly 86% of them appearing once. The sample was peripheral blood, taken on day 0 of AZD1222 vaccination. The receptor set was obtained from an adult in good health. CDR3s include the opening cysteine and the closing phenylalanine or tryptophan. Fields, in order: clone size, CDR3 length, V gene, J gene, D gene, CDR3 DNA, CDR3 protein. A D gene is named only where the DNA matches it firmly. Clone size, where shown, is once, few, many, or a class for clones that have expanded.

clone size: .; CDR3 length: 17; V gene: TRBV7-2; J gene: TRBJ2-2; D gene: .; CDR3 DNA: TGTGCCACCCCCGGCCCCTGGACGGTCGGCGGCACCGGGGAGCTGTTTTTT; CDR3 protein: CATPGPWTVGGTGELFF
clone size: .; CDR3 length: 15; V gene: TRBV2; J gene: TRBJ1-5; D gene: TRBD1; CDR3 DNA: TGTGCCAGCAGTCCCGACAGGGCCATGCCTCAGCCCCAGCATTTT; CDR3 protein: CASSPDRAMPQPQHF
clone size: .; CDR3 length: 12; V gene: TRBV5-1; J gene: TRBJ1-4; D gene: .; CDR3 DNA: TGCGCCAGCAGCTTCTCAGGTGAAAAACTGTTTTTT; CDR3 protein: CASSFSGEKLFF
clone size: .; CDR3 length: 13; V gene: TRBV6-1; J gene: TRBJ1-6; D gene: .; CDR3 DNA: TGTGCCAGCAGTGAAGCCACTAATTCACCCCTCCACTTT; CDR3 protein: CASSEATNSPLHF
clone size: .; CDR3 length: 15; V gene: TRBV6-5; J gene: TRBJ1-2; D gene: .; CDR3 DNA: TGTGCCAGCAGTTACGGGGGGGGGACGGTGTATGGCTACACCTTC; CDR3 protein: CASSYGGGTVYGYTF
clone size: .; CDR3 length: 12; V gene: TRBV19; J gene: TRBJ1-2; D gene: .; CDR3 DNA: TGTGCCAGTAGTATAACAGGGTTTGGCTACACCTTC; CDR3 protein: CASSITGFGYTF
clone size: .; CDR3 length: 12; V gene: TRBV12-3/TRBV12-4; J gene: TRBJ2-5; D gene: .; CDR3 DNA: TGTGCCAGCAGTTTCGGCGCGGAGACCCAGTACTTC; CDR3 protein: CASSFGAETQYF
clone size: .; CDR3 length: 15; V gene: TRBV3-1/TRBV3-2; J gene: TRBJ1-4; D gene: .; CDR3 DNA: TGTGCCAGCAGCCAAGACCCCAGGGAGCGAGAAAAACTGTTTTTT; CDR3 protein: CASSQDPREREKLFF
clone size: .; CDR3 length: 16; V gene: TRBV19; J gene: TRBJ2-6; D gene: TRBD1; CDR3 DNA: TGTGCCAGTAGCTTAAACAGGGGGACTGGGGCCAACGTCCTGACTTTC; CDR3 protein: CASSLNRGTGANVLTF
clone size: .; CDR3 length: 17; V gene: TRBV11-3; J gene: TRBJ2-1; D gene: .; CDR3 DNA: TGTGCCAGCAGCTTAGGTGTCGCGGGTAGCTCCTACAATGAGCAGTTCTTC; CDR3 protein: CASSLGVAGSSYNEQFF
clone size: .; CDR3 length: 16; V gene: TRBV15; J gene: TRBJ1-5; D gene: .; CDR3 DNA: TGTGCCACCAGCAGAGACTGGGGGGCAGGCAATCAGCCCCAGCATTTT; CDR3 protein: CATSRDWGAGNQPQHF
clone size: .; CDR3 length: 13; V gene: TRBV7-9; J gene: TRBJ1-2; D gene: .; CDR3 DNA: TGTGCCAGCAGCCACGGAGGAGACGATGGCTACACCTTC; CDR3 protein: CASSHGGDDGYTF
clone size: once; CDR3 length: 16; V gene: TRBV19; J gene: TRBJ2-5; D gene: TRBD1; CDR3 DNA: TGTGCCAGTAGTACGTTAAGGACAGGCCGACAAGAGACCCAGTACTTC; CDR3 protein: CASSTLRTGRQETQYF
clone size: .; CDR3 length: 15; V gene: TRBV6-1; J gene: TRBJ1-5; D gene: TRBD1; CDR3 DNA: TGTGCCAGCAGTGAAGGACAGGGAGGCAATCAGCCCCAGCATTTT; CDR3 protein: CASSEGQGGNQPQHF
clone size: once; CDR3 length: 14; V gene: TRBV30; J gene: TRBJ2-3; D gene: TRBD2; CDR3 DNA: TGTGCCTGGAAGGGGGGGCTAGCGGGGGCCACGCAGTATTTT; CDR3 protein: CAWKGGLAGATQYF
clone size: .; CDR3 length: 17; V gene: TRBV30; J gene: TRBJ1-6; D gene: TRBD1; CDR3 DNA: TGTGCCTGGAGTAAAGGGGGCGAGGTTTTTGTTAATTCACCCCTCCACTTT; CDR3 protein: CAWSKGGEVFVNSPLHF
clone size: .; CDR3 length: 12; V gene: TRBV11-3; J gene: TRBJ2-7; D gene: .; CDR3 DNA: TGTGCCAGCAGCTTAGATCTGGGCGAGCAGTACTTC; CDR3 protein: CASSLDLGEQYF
clone size: .; CDR3 length: 13; V gene: TRBV5-1; J gene: TRBJ2-3; D gene: .; CDR3 DNA: TGCGCCAGCAGCTTGGGGGAGGCAGATACGCAGTATTTT; CDR3 protein: CASSLGEADTQYF
clone size: .; CDR3 length: 14; V gene: TRBV6-5; J gene: TRBJ2-7; D gene: .; CDR3 DNA: TGTGCCAGCAAATCGCAGGGGTTTCTCTACGAGCAGTACTTC; CDR3 protein: CASKSQGFLYEQYF
clone size: .; CDR3 length: 13; V gene: TRBV12-3/TRBV12-4; J gene: TRBJ1-2; D gene: TRBD1; CDR3 DNA: TGTGCCTGCGGGGGACAGGGGGCGCGGGGCTACACCTTC; CDR3 protein: CACGGQGARGYTF
clone size: .; CDR3 length: 17; V gene: TRBV10-2; J gene: TRBJ1-5; D gene: TRBD1; CDR3 DNA: TGCGCCAGCAGTGACAGGGGGCGAGGATATAGCAATCAGCCCCAGCATTTT; CDR3 protein: CASSDRGRGYSNQPQHF
clone size: once; CDR3 length: 13; V gene: TRBV5-1; J gene: TRBJ2-3; D gene: .; CDR3 DNA: TGCGCCAGCAGCTTGAAAGGCACAGATACGCAGTATTTT; CDR3 protein: CASSLKGTDTQYF
clone size: .; CDR3 length: 16; V gene: TRBV6-5; J gene: TRBJ2-2; D gene: .; CDR3 DNA: TGTGCCAGCAGTTACGGTGCAGGGTATGCTCACGGGGAGCTGTTTTTT; CDR3 protein: CASSYGAGYAHGELFF